A single TCR beta chain is shown here with its context. The antigen is not known. The CDR3 is 15 residues long. Per the germline V gene, CDR1 is SEHNR and CDR2 is FQNEAQ (reference sequence). Trimming pared 5 bases from V and 0 bases from J, leaving 14 bases between. The data were taken from a study of cytomegalovirus exposure and HLA in healthy donors. Study observations and caveats: Associated with cytomegalovirus, according to the listing, were 150 to 200 TCR beta chains. In vitro experiments confirmed that a few CMV-associated chains were specific for CMV antigens.

TCRdb keeps only in-frame clones here, not all; method: immunoSEQ multiplex PCR. Of roughly 240,000 clones detected, more than 75% appear once; the ten largest clones hold less than 3%. The V gene is TRBV7-9, the J gene TRBJ2-7, with a weak D call TRBD2 (6 bases). The sample consisted of PBMCs. This clonotype originated in a man aged 18 to 30 in good health and CMV-seronegative. CDR3 amino acids: CASSPRDLSSYEQYF. For the CDR3, the DNA is TGTGCCAGCAGCCCGCGGGACTTAAGCTCCTACGAGCAGTACTTC.